What follows are 11 T cell receptor beta chains derived from one specimen sequenced in a study of response to subunit inactivated influenza vaccine. Using its own MiXCR run on the RT-PCR reads, TCRdb lists one record per CDR3 protein. The table has around 850,000 distinct CDR3 sequences, around 18% seen once; the top ten hold approximately 11%. Sequencing used PBMCs from blood, obtained roughly 5 days after vaccination. These receptors originate from a man over 45 who received an inactivated influenza vaccine.

The chain carries TRBV13 and TRBJ2-3, with D possibly matching TRBD1 (7 bases). CDR1 is PRHDT, CDR2 FYEKMQ, per germline (reference sequence). Trimming removed 5 bases at V and 0 bases at J, with 15 bases between. The CDR3 is made up of 16 amino acids. Here the CDR3 reads CASSPGGSGSTDTQYF. DNA for the CDR3: TGTGCCAGCAGCCCAGGGGGTAGCGGAAGCACAGATACGCAGTATTTT.

The V and J genes are TRBV20-1 and TRBJ2-7, with D hard to call. The V end was cut by 0 bases, the J end by 7 bases, with 16 bases between. Germline V gene sequence: CDR1 DFQATT, CDR2 SNEGSKA (reference sequence). CDR3 length equals 14 residues. The chain's CDR3 is CSARDSGTGREQYF. The CDR3 region has the DNA TGCAGTGCTAGAGATTCGGGCACTGGGCGTGAGCAGTACTTC.

J is TRBJ2-7 and V is TRBV27; tentatively, D is TRBD2 (6 bases). Germline CDR1 is MNHEY and CDR2 is SMNVEV (reference sequence). V was cut by 4 bases and J by 2 bases, with 15 bases left in between. The CDR3 totals 15 residues. CDR3 coding DNA: TGTGCCAGCAGTTCTCGGACTATCAATACCTACGAGCAGTACTTC. Its translation: CASSSRTINTYEQYF.

In regard to this clonotype: A single base separates this from a much larger clone, so it may be a read error. The DNA for the CDR3 is TGTGCCAGCAGCCAATCCGGGGAGCTGTTTTTT. Its protein is CASSQSGELFF. The chain combines TRBV3-1 with TRBJ2-2; D unclear. CDR3 length: 11 amino acids. V was pared by 2 bases and J by 6 bases, with 1 base between. Germline V gives CDR1 LGHDT, CDR2 YNNKEL (reference sequence).

The gene calls are TRBV4-3 and TRBJ2-5, with a tentative D call TRBD2 (6 bases). The CDR3 contains 14 residues. Trimming removed 0 bases at V and 7 bases at J, with 12 bases between. Germline V gives CDR1 LGHNA, CDR2 YSLEER. The CDR3 nucleotides are TGCGCCAGCAGCCAAGAAAAGCGGGCGGGGACCCAGTACTTC. This codes for CASSQEKRAGTQYF.

This clonotype was recorded a few times. The rearrangement joins TRBV10-3 to TRBJ1-1, with a tentative D call TRBD1 (5 bases). This CDR3 is 11 amino acids long. CDR1 is ENHRY and CDR2 is SYGVKD in the germline V gene. Trimming pared 6 bases from V and 6 bases from J, leaving 8 bases between. The CDR3 region is CAIRVGPEAFF. CDR3 DNA sequence: TGTGCCATCAGAGTGGGGCCTGAAGCTTTCTTT.

For the CDR3, the DNA is TGCAGTGCTAAACAGGGAAATCAGCCCCAGCATTTT. Translating gives CSAKQGNQPQHF. The genes are TRBV20-1 and TRBJ1-5; maybe TRBD1 (6 bases). V was trimmed by 4 bases and J by 4 bases, leaving 8 bases between them. CDR3 size: 12 residues. Germline CDR1 and CDR2: DFQATT and SNEGSKA (reference sequence).

This chain connects TRBV6-5 to TRBJ2-2; tentative D call: TRBD2 (5 bases). With 0 bases removed from V and 4 bases from J, the gap between germline ends came to 12 bases. Germline V gives CDR1 MNHEY, CDR2 SVGAGI. The CDR3 contains 16 residues. This CDR3 reads CASSYSLARGTGELFF. CDR3 coding DNA: TGTGCCAGCAGTTACTCGCTGGCCCGGGGCACCGGGGAGCTGTTTTTT.

The chain is built from TRBV10-3 and TRBJ2-3, with 8 bases that match TRBD2. The CDR3 has 19 residues. The V gene end was trimmed by 4 bases and the J gene end by 0 bases; junction bases not matched to a gene: 15. Per the germline V gene, CDR1 is ENHRY and CDR2 is SYGVKD. In DNA, the CDR3 is TGTGCCATCAGTGGGGAGGGAGCGGGAGACCTCCATAGCACAGATACGCAGTATTTT. Residues: CAISGEGAGDLHSTDTQYF.

This clonotype was observed at least ten times. The chain couples TRBV10-3 to TRBJ2-7, with D perhaps TRBD1 or TRBD2 (5 bases each). This CDR3 contains 12 residues. V gave up 0 bases and J gave up 7 bases, with 7 bases separating them. Germline lookup yields CDR1 ENHRY and CDR2 SYGVKD. CDR3 protein: CAISESGVEQYF. The CDR3 nucleotides read TGTGCCATCAGTGAGTCGGGGGTTGAGCAGTACTTC.

This clonotype was counted a few times. The CDR3 DNA reads TGTGCCAGCAGCTTTGCCAAGACTAGCGGGAGCTACAATGAGCAGTTCTTC. It codes for CASSFAKTSGSYNEQFF. The chain is built from TRBV5-5 and TRBJ2-1; 12 bases agree with TRBD2. V dropped 2 bases and J dropped 3; count of bases not matched to a gene: 6. CDR1 and CDR2 (germline): SGHKS, YYEKEE (reference sequence). This CDR3 is 17 amino acids long.